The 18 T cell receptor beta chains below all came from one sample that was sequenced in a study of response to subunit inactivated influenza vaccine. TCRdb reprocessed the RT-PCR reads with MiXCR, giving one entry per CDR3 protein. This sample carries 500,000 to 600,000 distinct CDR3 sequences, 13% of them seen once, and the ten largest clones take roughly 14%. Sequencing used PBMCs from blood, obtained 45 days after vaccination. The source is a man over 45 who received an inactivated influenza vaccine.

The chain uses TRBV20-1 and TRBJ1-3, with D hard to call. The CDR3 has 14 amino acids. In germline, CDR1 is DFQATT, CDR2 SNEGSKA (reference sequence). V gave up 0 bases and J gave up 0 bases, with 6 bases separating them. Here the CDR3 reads CSAREGSSGNTIYF. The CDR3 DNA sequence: TGCAGTGCTAGAGAAGGAAGCTCTGGAAACACCATATATTTT.

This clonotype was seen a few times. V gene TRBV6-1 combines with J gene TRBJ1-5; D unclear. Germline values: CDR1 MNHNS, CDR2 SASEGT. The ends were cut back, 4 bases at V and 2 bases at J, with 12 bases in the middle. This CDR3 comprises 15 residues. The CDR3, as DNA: TGTGCCAGCAGTGCGACCTCCATGGGCAATCAGCCCCAGCATTTT. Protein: CASSATSMGNQPQHF.

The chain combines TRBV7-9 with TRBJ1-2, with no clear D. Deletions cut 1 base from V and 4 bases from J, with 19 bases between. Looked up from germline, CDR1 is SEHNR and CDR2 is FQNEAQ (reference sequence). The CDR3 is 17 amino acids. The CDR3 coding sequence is TGTGCCAGCAGCTTAGATCCTCTTGGCAAGAGACCCTATGGCTACACCTTC. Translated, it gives CASSLDPLGKRPYGYTF.

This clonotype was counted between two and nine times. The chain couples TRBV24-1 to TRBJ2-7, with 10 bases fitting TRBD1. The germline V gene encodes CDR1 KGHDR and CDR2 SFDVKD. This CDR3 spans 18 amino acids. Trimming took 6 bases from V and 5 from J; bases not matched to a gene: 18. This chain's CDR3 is CATSIPGQGILRRDEQYF. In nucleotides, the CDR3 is TGTGCCACCAGTATCCCGGGACAGGGGATCCTTCGGAGAGACGAGCAGTACTTC.

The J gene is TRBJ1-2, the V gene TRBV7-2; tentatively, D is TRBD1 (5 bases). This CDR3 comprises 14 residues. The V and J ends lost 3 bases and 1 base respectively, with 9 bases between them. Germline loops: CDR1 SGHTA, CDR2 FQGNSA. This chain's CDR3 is CASSFLGVNYGYTF. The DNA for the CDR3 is TGTGCCAGCAGCTTTCTAGGGGTTAACTATGGCTACACCTTC.

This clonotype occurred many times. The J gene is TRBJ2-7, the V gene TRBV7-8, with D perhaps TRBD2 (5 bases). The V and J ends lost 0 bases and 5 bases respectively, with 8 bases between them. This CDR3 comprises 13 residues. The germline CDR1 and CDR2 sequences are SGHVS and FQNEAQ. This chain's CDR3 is CASSLAPGNEQYF. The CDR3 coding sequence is TGTGCCAGCAGCTTAGCGCCGGGGAACGAGCAGTACTTC. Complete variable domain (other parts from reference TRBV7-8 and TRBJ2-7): GAGVSQSPRYKVAKRGQDVALRCDPISGHVSLFWYQQALGQGPEFLTYFQNEAQLDKSGLPSDRFFAERPEGSVSTLKIQRTQQEDSAVYLCASSLAPGNEQYFGPGTRLTVT.

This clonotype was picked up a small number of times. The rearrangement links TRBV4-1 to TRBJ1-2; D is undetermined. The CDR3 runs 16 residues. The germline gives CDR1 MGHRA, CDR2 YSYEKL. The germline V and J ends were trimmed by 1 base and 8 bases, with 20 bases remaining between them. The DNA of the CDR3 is TGCGCCAGCAGCCAAGTCGGCAGGACGGGGATTGGAGGCTACACCTTC. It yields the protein CASSQVGRTGIGGYTF.

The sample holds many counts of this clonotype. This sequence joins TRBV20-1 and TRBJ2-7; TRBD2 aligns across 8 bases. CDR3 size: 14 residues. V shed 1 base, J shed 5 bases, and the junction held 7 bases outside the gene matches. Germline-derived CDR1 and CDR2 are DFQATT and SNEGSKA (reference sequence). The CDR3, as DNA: TGCAGTGCTAGAGTAGCGGGGATAATGGACGAGCAGTACTTC. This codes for CSARVAGIMDEQYF.

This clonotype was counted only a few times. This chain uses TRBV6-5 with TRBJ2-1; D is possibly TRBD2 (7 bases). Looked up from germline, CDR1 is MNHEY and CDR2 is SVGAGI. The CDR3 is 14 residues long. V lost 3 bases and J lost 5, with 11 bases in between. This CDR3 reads CASSYEGGNNEQFF. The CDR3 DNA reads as TGTGCCAGCAGTTATGAGGGGGGGAACAATGAGCAGTTCTTC.

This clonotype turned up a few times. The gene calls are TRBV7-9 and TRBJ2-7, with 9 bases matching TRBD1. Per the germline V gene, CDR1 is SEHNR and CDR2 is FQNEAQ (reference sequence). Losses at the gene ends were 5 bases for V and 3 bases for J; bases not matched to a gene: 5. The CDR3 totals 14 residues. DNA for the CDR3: TGTGCCAGCAGCCCAGGACAGGGGTTCTACGAGCAGTACTTC. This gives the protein CASSPGQGFYEQYF.

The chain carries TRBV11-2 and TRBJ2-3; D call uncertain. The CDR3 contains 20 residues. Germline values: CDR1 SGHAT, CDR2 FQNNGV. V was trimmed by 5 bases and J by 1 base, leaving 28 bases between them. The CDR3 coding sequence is TGTGCCAGCAGCCCGAGAGGATGGAGTCTGGCCCCCTCTGGCACAGATACGCAGTATTTT. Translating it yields CASSPRGWSLAPSGTDTQYF. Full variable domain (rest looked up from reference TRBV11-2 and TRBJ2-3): EAGVAQSPRYKIIEKRQSVAFWCNPISGHATLYWYQQILGQGPKLLIQFQNNGVVDDSQLPKDRFSAERLKGVDSTLKIQPAKLEDSAVYLCASSPRGWSLAPSGTDTQYFGPGTRLTVL.

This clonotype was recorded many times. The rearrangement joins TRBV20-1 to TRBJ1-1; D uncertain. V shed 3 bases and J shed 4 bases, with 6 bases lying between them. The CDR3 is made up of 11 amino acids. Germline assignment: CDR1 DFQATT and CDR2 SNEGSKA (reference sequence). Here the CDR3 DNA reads TGCAGTGCTAGTTGGGGCACTGAAGCTTTCTTT. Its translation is CSASWGTEAFF.

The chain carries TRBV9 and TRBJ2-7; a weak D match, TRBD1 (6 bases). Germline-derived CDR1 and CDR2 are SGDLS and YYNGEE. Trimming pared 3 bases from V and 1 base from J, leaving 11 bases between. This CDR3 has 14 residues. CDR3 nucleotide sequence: TGTGCCAGCAGCGAGGGGGTAGCGTCCTACGAGCAGTACTTC. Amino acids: CASSEGVASYEQYF.

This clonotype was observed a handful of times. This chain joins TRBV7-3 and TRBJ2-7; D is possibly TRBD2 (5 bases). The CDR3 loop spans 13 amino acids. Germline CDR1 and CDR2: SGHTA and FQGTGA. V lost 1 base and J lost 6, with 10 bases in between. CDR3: CASSLKNSVEQYF. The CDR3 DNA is TGTGCCAGCAGCTTAAAAAATAGCGTCGAGCAGTACTTC.

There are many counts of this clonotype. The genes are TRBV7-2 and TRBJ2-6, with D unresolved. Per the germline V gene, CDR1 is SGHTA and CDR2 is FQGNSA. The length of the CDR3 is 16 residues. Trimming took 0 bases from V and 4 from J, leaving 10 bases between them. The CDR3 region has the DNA TGTGCCAGCAGCTTAGCGAGTACATCCGGGGCCAACGTCCTGACTTTC. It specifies CASSLASTSGANVLTF.

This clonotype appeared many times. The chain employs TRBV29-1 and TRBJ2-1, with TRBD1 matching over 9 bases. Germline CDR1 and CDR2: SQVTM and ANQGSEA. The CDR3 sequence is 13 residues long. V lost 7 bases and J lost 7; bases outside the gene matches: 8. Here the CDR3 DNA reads TGCAGCGCAAGGACAGGGGAGGTGAATGAGCAGTTCTTC. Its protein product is CSARTGEVNEQFF.

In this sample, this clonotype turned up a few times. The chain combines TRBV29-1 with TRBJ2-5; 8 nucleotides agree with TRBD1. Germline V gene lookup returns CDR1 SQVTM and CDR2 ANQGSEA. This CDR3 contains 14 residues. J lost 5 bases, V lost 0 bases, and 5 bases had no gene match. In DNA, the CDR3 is TGCAGCGTTGAAGATCTGACAGGGGTGGAGACCCAGTACTTC. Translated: CSVEDLTGVETQYF.

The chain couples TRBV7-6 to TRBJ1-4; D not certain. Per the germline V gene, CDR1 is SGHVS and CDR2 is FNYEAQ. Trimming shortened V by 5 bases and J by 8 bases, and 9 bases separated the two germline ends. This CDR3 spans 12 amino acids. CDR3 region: CASSASFEKLFF. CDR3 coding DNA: TGTGCCAGCAGCGCGAGTTTCGAAAAACTGTTTTTT.